This TCR beta chain was found in a study of blood T cell repertoires in COVID-19. Clones were sequenced by immunoSEQ multiplex PCR, and TCRdb holds only the in-frame ones, with some missing. This sample has approximately 48,000 clones, with more than 70% found just once. Germline CDR1 SGHRS, CDR2 YFSETQ. Trimming pared 5 bases from V and 3 bases from J, leaving 14 bases between. The CDR3 is 14 amino acids. Sequencing was performed on peripheral blood. The rearrangement uses TRBV5-1 and TRBJ1-2, with D possibly TRBD1 on 6 matching bases. This clonotype was sampled from a man aged 55 to 69 with acute or convalescent COVID-19. This CDR3 reads CASRPQGGDYGYTF. The CDR3 bases are TGCGCCAGCAGGCCACAGGGAGGGGACTATGGCTACACCTTC.